This passage covers 9 T cell receptor beta chains from one sample sequenced in a study of blood T cell repertoires in COVID-19. Only in-frame clones appear in the TCRdb table, and some are missing; sequencing was by immunoSEQ multiplex PCR. The repertoire includes 300,000 to 350,000 clones, 90% of them detected once, and around 4.3% sits in the top ten. Specimen: PBMCs or T cells enriched from blood (not recorded which). All receptors come from a woman aged 18-29 years with acute COVID-19.

The count of this clone is one. The sample carries other DNA sequences with the same CDR3. In nucleotides, the CDR3 is TGCGCCAGCAGCTTGGAGGGTCAGGGGTACGAGCAGTACTTC. Its translation: CASSLEGQGYEQYF. This rearrangement joins TRBV5-1 to TRBJ2-7, with D possibly being TRBD1 (6 bases). Between the trimmed V and J ends, which lost 0 bases and 4 bases, there was a span of 11 bases. This CDR3 is 14 amino acids long. Germline CDR1 reads SGHRS; CDR2 reads YFSETQ.

For this clone: The same CDR3 can be traced to other DNA sequences in this sample. V is TRBV28 and J is TRBJ1-5, with D possibly TRBD1 on 5 matching bases. Trimming stripped 3 bases from V and 0 bases from J, with 9 bases between. CDR1 MDHEN and CDR2 SYDVKM come from the germline V gene. The CDR3 has 15 amino acids. CDR3 residues: CASSLGGNSNQPQHF. The CDR3 DNA reads as TGTGCCAGCAGTTTGGGGGGTAATAGCAATCAGCCCCAGCATTTT. Complete variable domain (other parts from reference TRBV28 and TRBJ1-5): DVKVTQSSRYLVKRTGEKVFLECVQDMDHENMFWYRQDPGLGLRLIYFSYDVKMKEKGDIPEGYSVSREKKERFSLILESASTNQTSMYLCASSLGGNSNQPQHFGDGTRLSIL.

CDR3 DNA sequence: TGTGCCAGCAGACAGGGGGCCACTGAAGCTTTCTTT. Its translation: CASRQGATEAFF. The chain has TRBV6-6 and TRBJ1-1; 9 bases fit TRBD1. Germline lookup yields CDR1 MNHNY and CDR2 SVGAGI (reference sequence). The CDR3 runs 12 residues. V trimming: 6 bases; J trimming: 4 bases; junction bases outside the gene matches: 0.

The rearrangement joins TRBV6-5 to TRBJ2-2, with 11 bases lining up with TRBD1. Germline CDR1 is MNHEY and CDR2 is SVGAGI. The CDR3 is 16 residues long. The V and J ends lost 4 bases and 7 bases, in that order; junction bases with no gene match: 8. Written as DNA, the CDR3 is TGTGCCAGCAGTTTCTCCGGGACAGGGGGGAACGGGGAGCTGTTTTTT. Protein sequence: CASSFSGTGGNGELFF.

The rearrangement uses TRBV7-3 and TRBJ2-1; TRBD1 aligns across 9 bases. Trimming at V came to 4 bases and at J to 4 bases, leaving 5 bases not matched to a gene. Germline CDR1 SGHTA, CDR2 FQGTGA. The CDR3 is 15 amino acids. The CDR3 DNA reads TGTGCCAGCAGCTCTCGACAGGGGGAGTACAATGAGCAGTTCTTC. Residues: CASSSRQGEYNEQFF.

The gene calls are TRBV28 and TRBJ2-7, with TRBD1 matching 8 bases. J was trimmed by 7 bases and V by 5 bases; bases with no gene match: 13. The germline CDR1 and CDR2 sequences are MDHEN and SYDVKM. The CDR3 extends over 15 amino acids. The CDR3 region is CASSGPGTGGEEQYF. The CDR3 bases are TGTGCCAGCAGTGGACCCGGGACAGGCGGGGAGGAGCAGTACTTC.

V is TRBV7-2 and J is TRBJ2-5; weak D call: TRBD1 (5 bases). Germline-derived CDR1 and CDR2 are SGHTA and FQGNSA. Trimming left V 4 bases short and J 1 base short, with 10 bases between. This CDR3 comprises 14 residues. The CDR3 protein is CASSSQVSQETQYF. The DNA of the CDR3 is TGTGCCAGCAGCTCACAGGTTAGCCAAGAGACCCAGTACTTC.

This clone was detected once. The chain is built from TRBV28 and TRBJ2-7, with 9 bases that match TRBD2. After removal of 7 bases from V and 4 bases from J, the junction contained 5 bases not matched to a gene. Germline V gene data show CDR1 as MDHEN and CDR2 as SYDVKM. The CDR3 extends over 13 amino acids. The chain's CDR3 is CASIAGVSYEQYF. The CDR3 nucleotides are TGTGCCAGCATAGCGGGAGTCTCGTACGAGCAGTACTTC.

This chain joins TRBV7-3 and TRBJ1-6, with D hard to call. Germline loops: CDR1 SGHTA, CDR2 FQGTGA. The CDR3 runs 15 residues. Trimming removed 1 base at V and 7 bases at J, with 11 bases between. The CDR3 here is CASSLNGSPNSPLHF. The CDR3 region has the DNA TGTGCCAGCAGCTTAAATGGTAGCCCGAATTCACCCCTCCACTTT.